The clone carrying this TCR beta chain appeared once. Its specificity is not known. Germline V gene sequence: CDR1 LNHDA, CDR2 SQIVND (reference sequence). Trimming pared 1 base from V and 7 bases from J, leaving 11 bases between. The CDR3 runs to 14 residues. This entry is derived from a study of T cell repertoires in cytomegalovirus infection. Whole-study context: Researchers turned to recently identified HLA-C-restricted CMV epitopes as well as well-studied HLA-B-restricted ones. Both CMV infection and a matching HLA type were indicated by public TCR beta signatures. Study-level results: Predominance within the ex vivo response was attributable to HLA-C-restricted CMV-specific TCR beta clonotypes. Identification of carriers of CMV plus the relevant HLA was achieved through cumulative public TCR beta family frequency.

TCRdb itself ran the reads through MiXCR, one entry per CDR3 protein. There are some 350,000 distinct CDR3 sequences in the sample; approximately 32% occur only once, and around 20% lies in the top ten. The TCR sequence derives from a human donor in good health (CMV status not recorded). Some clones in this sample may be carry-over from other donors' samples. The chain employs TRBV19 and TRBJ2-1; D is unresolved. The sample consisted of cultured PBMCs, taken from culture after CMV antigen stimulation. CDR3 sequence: CASSIVGSLNEQFF. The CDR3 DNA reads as TGTGCCAGTAGTATAGTCGGTTCCCTGAATGAGCAGTTCTTC.